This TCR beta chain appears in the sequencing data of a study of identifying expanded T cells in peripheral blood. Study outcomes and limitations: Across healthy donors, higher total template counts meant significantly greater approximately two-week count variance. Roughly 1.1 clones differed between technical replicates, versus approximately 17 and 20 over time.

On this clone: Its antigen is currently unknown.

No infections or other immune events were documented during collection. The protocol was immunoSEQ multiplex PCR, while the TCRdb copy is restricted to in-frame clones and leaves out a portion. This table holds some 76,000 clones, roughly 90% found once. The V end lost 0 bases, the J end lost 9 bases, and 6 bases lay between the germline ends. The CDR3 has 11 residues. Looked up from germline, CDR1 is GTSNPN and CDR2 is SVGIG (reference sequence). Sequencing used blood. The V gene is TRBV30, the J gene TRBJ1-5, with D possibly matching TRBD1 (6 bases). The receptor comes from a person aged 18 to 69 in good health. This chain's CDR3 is CAWSVQGPQHF. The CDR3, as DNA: TGTGCCTGGAGTGTACAGGGGCCCCAGCATTTT.